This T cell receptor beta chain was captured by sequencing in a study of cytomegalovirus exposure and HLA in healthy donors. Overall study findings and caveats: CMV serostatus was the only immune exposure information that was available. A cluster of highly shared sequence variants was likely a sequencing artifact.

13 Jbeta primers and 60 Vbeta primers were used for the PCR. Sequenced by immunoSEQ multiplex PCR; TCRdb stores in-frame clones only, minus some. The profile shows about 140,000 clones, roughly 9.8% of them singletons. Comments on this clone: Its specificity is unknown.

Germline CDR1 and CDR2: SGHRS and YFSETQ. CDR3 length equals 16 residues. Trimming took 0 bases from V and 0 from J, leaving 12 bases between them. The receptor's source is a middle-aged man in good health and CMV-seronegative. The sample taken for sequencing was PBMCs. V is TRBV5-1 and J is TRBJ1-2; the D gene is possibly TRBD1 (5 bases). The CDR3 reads CASSLADSGANYGYTF. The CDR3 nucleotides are TGCGCCAGCAGCTTGGCAGACAGTGGGGCTAACTATGGCTACACCTTC.